The 21 T cell receptor beta chains presented below share a single source sample, sequenced in a study of OX40 agonist ivuxolimab in advanced cancers. Sequencing used immunoSEQ multiplex PCR; TCRdb keeps in-frame clones, though not all of them. The sample lists over 80,000 clones, about 87% occurring once. The sequencing here drew on CD4+ or CD8+ T cells sorted from blood, taken in a trial of the OX40 agonist ivuxolimab. These receptor sequences come from an adult with an advanced solid tumor such as melanoma, head and neck, liver or kidney cancer.

J is TRBJ2-2 and V is TRBV7-6; D may be TRBD1 (6 bases). Germline CDR1 and CDR2: SGHVS and FNYEAQ. The CDR3 contains 12 residues. V lost 1 base, J lost 10 bases, and 7 bases lay in between. For the CDR3, the DNA is TGTGCCAGCAGCTTAGACAGGGTGGAGCTGTTTTTT. Translation: CASSLDRVELFF. The whole variable domain, remainder taken from reference TRBV7-6 and TRBJ2-2, is GAGVSQSPRYKVTKRGQDVALRCDPISGHVSLYWYRQALGQGPEFLTYFNYEAQQDKSGLPNDRFSAERPEGSISTLTIQRTEQRDSAMYRCASSLDRVELFFGEGSRLTVL.

The chain joins TRBV7-8 to TRBJ2-1, with a weak D call TRBD1 (5 bases). Germline V CDR1 and CDR2: SGHVS, FQNEAQ. This CDR3 contains 15 residues. V shed 0 bases and J shed 0 bases, with 6 bases lying between them. CDR3 residues: CASSLARVSYNEQFF. CDR3 coding DNA: TGTGCCAGCAGCTTAGCCAGGGTCTCCTACAATGAGCAGTTCTTC.

The chain combines TRBV19 with TRBJ2-3, with TRBD1 matching 8 bases. J gave up 0 bases and V 5 bases, and 10 bases lay outside the gene matches. CDR1 and CDR2 from the germline V gene are LNHDA and SQIVND (reference sequence). This CDR3 has 17 residues. CDR3 amino acids: CASSFTGTGLSTDTQYF. For the CDR3, the DNA is TGTGCCAGTAGTTTTACCGGGACAGGCCTAAGCACAGATACGCAGTATTTT.

The V and J genes are TRBV5-1 and TRBJ1-6; no clear D gene. V lost 4 bases and J 7 bases, leaving 9 bases between the germline ends. The V gene's germline CDR1 is SGHRS and CDR2 YFSETQ. The CDR3 runs 13 residues. The CDR3 bases are TGCGCCAGCAGCACAACAGCCAATTCACCCCTCCACTTT. Encoded protein: CASSTTANSPLHF.

This chain links TRBV18 with TRBJ1-2; 10 bases align to TRBD1. V trimming: 1 base; J trimming: 5 bases; junction bases outside the gene matches: 4. The CDR3 totals 15 residues. Germline V gene data show CDR1 as KGHSH and CDR2 as LQKENI. The CDR3 loop is CASSPRDRGEYGYTF. CDR3 sequence (DNA): TGTGCCAGCTCACCACGGGACAGGGGAGAGTATGGCTACACCTTC. Using reference TRBV18 and TRBJ1-2 for the parts outside the CDR3, the full variable domain is NAGVMQNPRHLVRRRGQEARLRCSPMKGHSHVYWYRQLPEEGLKFMVYLQKENIIDESGMPKERFSAEFPKEGPSILRIQQVVRGDSAAYFCASSPRDRGEYGYTFGSGTRLTVV.

The CDR3 DNA follows: TGTGCCAGCAGCTTAGTTAGCGGGACTGAAGCTTTCTTT. Encoded protein: CASSLVSGTEAFF. This chain joins TRBV11-3 and TRBJ1-1; D remains ambiguous. The CDR3 is made up of 13 amino acids. The germline V gene has CDR1 SGHNT and CDR2 YENEEA. V lost 1 base to trimming and J lost 5 bases, with 8 bases between them.

The rearrangement uses TRBV10-3 and TRBJ1-2; 9 bases align to TRBD1. This CDR3 is built from 14 residues. The V segment lost 4 bases and the J segment 1 base; nucleotides outside the gene matches: 1. In germline, CDR1 is ENHRY, CDR2 SYGVKD. The CDR3 here is CAISGGQGNYGYTF. CDR3 nucleotide sequence: TGTGCCATCAGTGGGGGACAGGGTAACTATGGCTACACCTTC.

The gene calls are TRBV27 and TRBJ2-5; 8 nucleotides align to TRBD1. J gave up 3 bases and V 2 bases, and 5 bases lay outside the gene matches. The CDR3 loop spans 15 amino acids. Germline CDR1 is MNHEY and CDR2 is SMNVEV (reference sequence). CDR3 in amino acids: CASSLLTGVKETQYF. For the CDR3, the DNA is TGTGCCAGCAGTTTACTGACAGGGGTTAAAGAGACCCAGTACTTC.

This chain connects TRBV2 to TRBJ2-2; TRBD2 might be the D (5 bases). Germline V gene data show CDR1 as SNHLY and CDR2 as FYNNEI. This CDR3 contains 13 residues. CDR3 region: CATEGEDTGELFF. The CDR3 coding sequence is TGTGCGACTGAGGGAGAGGACACCGGGGAGCTGTTTTTT.

The chain recombines TRBV11-3 with TRBJ1-1; 7 nucleotides line up with TRBD1. Germline-derived CDR1 and CDR2 are SGHNT and YENEEA. The CDR3 contains 14 residues. The trim removed 3 bases at V and 10 bases at J, leaving 11 bases unmatched. The CDR3, as DNA: TGTGCCAGCAGCTTGTCCTCCGGGACAGATTTAGCTTTCTTT. This gives the protein CASSLSSGTDLAFF.

Comments on this clone: The same CDR3 is also encoded by other DNA sequences in this sample. The rearrangement joins TRBV18 to TRBJ1-5; D is uncertain. CDR3 length equals 14 residues. The V end lost 3 bases, the J end lost 1 base, and 7 bases lay between the germline ends. The germline V gene has CDR1 KGHSH and CDR2 LQKENI. The CDR3 region is CASSPGRSNQPQHF. The CDR3 region has the DNA TGTGCCAGCTCACCGGGCCGCAGCAATCAGCCCCAGCATTTT. Variable domain in full (rest from reference TRBV18 and TRBJ1-5): NAGVMQNPRHLVRRRGQEARLRCSPMKGHSHVYWYRQLPEEGLKFMVYLQKENIIDESGMPKERFSAEFPKEGPSILRIQQVVRGDSAAYFCASSPGRSNQPQHFGDGTRLSIL.

The V and J genes are TRBV30 and TRBJ1-4; D unresolved. V was trimmed by 2 bases and J by 2 bases, leaving 6 bases between them. The CDR3 length is 13 residues. Germline CDR1 is GTSNPN and CDR2 is SVGIG (reference sequence). The DNA of the CDR3 is TGTGCCTGGAGTCTGGGGACTAATGAAAAACTGTTTTTT. It codes for CAWSLGTNEKLFF.

V usage is TRBV19 and J usage is TRBJ2-5; tentatively, D is TRBD1 or TRBD2 (6 bases each). There are 14 residues in the CDR3. Per the germline V gene, CDR1 is LNHDA and CDR2 is SQIVND (reference sequence). Between the trimmed V and J ends, which lost 6 bases and 5 bases, there was a span of 16 bases. The CDR3 sequence is CASRSWGDKETQYF. The CDR3 DNA reads as TGTGCCAGTAGGTCGTGGGGGGACAAGGAGACCCAGTACTTC.

The rearrangement uses TRBV18 and TRBJ1-2; TRBD1 agrees at 8 bases. This CDR3 has 18 amino acids. Germline assignment: CDR1 KGHSH and CDR2 LQKENI. The V gene end was trimmed by 2 bases and the J gene end by 1 base; junction bases not matched to a gene: 12. CDR3 sequence (DNA): TGTGCCAGCTCACCAGTCATCTCGGGACAGGATCATAACTATGGCTACACCTTC. Protein product: CASSPVISGQDHNYGYTF.

This chain links TRBV7-2 with TRBJ2-1; possibly TRBD2 for D (5 bases). CDR3 length: 15 residues. Per germline, CDR1 SGHTA and CDR2 FQGNSA. The germline V and J ends were trimmed by 3 bases and 6 bases, with 15 bases remaining between them. CDR3 coding DNA: TGTGCCAGCAGCTTCGAGGGAGTTCGCATCAATGAGCAGTTCTTC. Translation: CASSFEGVRINEQFF.

The rearrangement uses TRBV7-9 and TRBJ1-4; 9 bases align to TRBD1. The CDR3 loop spans 15 amino acids. J lost 5 bases, V lost 4 bases, and 5 bases had no gene match. Looked up from germline, CDR1 is SEHNR and CDR2 is FQNEAQ (reference sequence). The CDR3 reads CASSSLDRGNEKLFF. Here the CDR3 DNA reads TGTGCCAGCAGCTCACTTGACAGGGGGAATGAAAAACTGTTTTTT. Together with reference TRBV7-9 and TRBJ1-4, the CDR3 gives the full variable domain: DTGVSQNPRHKITKRGQNVTFRCDPISEHNRLYWYRQTLGQGPEFLTYFQNEAQLEKSRLLSDRFSAERPKGSFSTLEIQRTEQGDSAMYLCASSSLDRGNEKLFFGSGTQLSVL.

The V and J genes are TRBV29-1 and TRBJ2-1, with a possible D match to TRBD2 (5 bases). Trimming stripped 3 bases from V and 5 bases from J, with 17 bases between. The CDR3 totals 15 residues. Germline V gives CDR1 SQVTM, CDR2 ANQGSEA. The CDR3 DNA is TGCAGCGTTGATACTTGGACTTTTCGGGACAATGAGCAGTTCTTC. Protein sequence: CSVDTWTFRDNEQFF.

The CDR3 protein is CASSLWGENQPQHF. The CDR3 nucleotides are TGTGCCAGCAGTTTATGGGGGGAGAATCAGCCCCAGCATTTT. The chain has TRBV28 and TRBJ1-5; TRBD1 might be the D (5 bases). Per germline, CDR1 MDHEN and CDR2 SYDVKM. The CDR3 totals 14 residues. The germline V and J ends were trimmed by 0 bases and 4 bases, with 7 bases remaining between them.

The V gene is TRBV6-5, the J gene TRBJ2-5; 8 bases align to TRBD1. V lost 1 base to trimming and J lost 5 bases; unmatched junction nucleotides: 3. The CDR3 is made up of 14 amino acids. CDR1 and CDR2 from the germline V gene are MNHEY and SVGAGI. The CDR3, as DNA: TGTGCCAGCAGTTACTTGGACAGGGTCGAGACCCAGTACTTC. Translating gives CASSYLDRVETQYF.

The rearrangement joins TRBV5-1 to TRBJ2-3; D unresolved. CDR1 is SGHRS and CDR2 is YFSETQ in the germline V gene. This CDR3 is built from 12 residues. V shed 0 bases and J shed 3 bases, with 2 bases lying between them. The CDR3 sequence is CASSLETDTQYF. Here the CDR3 DNA reads TGCGCCAGCAGCTTGGAGACAGATACGCAGTATTTT.

The V and J genes are TRBV11-2 and TRBJ2-7; 7 bases align to TRBD1. The CDR3 contains 14 residues. V was pared by 1 base and J by 2 bases, with 2 bases of the junction left unmatched. Germline V gives CDR1 SGHAT, CDR2 FQNNGV. This chain's CDR3 is CASSLGQGTYEQYF. CDR3 in DNA: TGTGCCAGCAGCTTAGGACAGGGAACCTACGAGCAGTACTTC.